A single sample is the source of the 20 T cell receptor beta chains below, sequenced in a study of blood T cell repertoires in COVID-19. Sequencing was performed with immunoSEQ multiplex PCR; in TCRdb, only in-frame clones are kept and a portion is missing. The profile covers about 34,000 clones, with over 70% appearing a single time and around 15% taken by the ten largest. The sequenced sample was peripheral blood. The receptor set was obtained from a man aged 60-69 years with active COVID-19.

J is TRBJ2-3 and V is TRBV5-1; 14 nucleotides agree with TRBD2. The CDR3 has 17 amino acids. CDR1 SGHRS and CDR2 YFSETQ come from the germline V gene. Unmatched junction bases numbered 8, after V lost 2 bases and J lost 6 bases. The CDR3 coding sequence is TGCGCCAGCAGCTTCCCGGGACTAGCGGGAGCGGGGGATACGCAGTATTTT. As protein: CASSFPGLAGAGDTQYF.

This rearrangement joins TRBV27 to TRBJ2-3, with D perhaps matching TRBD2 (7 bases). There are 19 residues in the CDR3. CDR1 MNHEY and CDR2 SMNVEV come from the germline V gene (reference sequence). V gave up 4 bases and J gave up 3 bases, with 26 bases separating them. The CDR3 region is CASSSPSWGAGDGTDTQYF. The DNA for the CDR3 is TGTGCCAGCAGTTCCCCCTCATGGGGGGCGGGAGACGGGACAGATACGCAGTATTTT.

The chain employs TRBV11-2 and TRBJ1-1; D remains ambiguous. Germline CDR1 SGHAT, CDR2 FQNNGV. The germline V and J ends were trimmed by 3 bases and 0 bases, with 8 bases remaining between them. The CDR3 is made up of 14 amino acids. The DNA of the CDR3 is TGTGCCAGCAGCTTCTGGGCAATGAACACTGAAGCTTTCTTT. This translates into CASSFWAMNTEAFF.

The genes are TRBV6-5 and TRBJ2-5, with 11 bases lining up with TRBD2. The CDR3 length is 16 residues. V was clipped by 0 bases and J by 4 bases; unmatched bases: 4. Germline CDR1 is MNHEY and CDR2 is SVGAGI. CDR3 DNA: TGTGCCAGCAGTTACTCGGGTAGCGGGAGGGGAGAGACCCAGTACTTC. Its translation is CASSYSGSGRGETQYF.

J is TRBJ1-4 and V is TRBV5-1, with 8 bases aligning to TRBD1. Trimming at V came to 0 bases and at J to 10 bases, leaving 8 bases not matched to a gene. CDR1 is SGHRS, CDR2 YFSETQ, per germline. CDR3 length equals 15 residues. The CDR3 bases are TGCGCCAGCAGCTTGGCCGAACAGGGGGTCGGAAAACTGTTTTTT. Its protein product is CASSLAEQGVGKLFF.

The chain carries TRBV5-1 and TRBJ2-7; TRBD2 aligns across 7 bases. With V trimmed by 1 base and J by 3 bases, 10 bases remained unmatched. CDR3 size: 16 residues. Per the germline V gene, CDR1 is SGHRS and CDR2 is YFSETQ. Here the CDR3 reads CASSLNPSGANYEQYF. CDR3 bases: TGCGCCAGCAGCTTGAACCCTAGCGGAGCAAACTACGAGCAGTACTTC.

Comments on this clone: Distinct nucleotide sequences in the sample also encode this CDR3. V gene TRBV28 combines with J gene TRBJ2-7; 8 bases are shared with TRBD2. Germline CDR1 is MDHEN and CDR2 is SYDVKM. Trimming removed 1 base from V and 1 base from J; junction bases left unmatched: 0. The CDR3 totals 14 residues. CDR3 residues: CASSLLAGSYEQYF. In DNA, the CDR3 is TGTGCCAGCAGTTTATTAGCGGGATCCTACGAGCAGTACTTC. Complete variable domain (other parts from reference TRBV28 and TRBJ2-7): DVKVTQSSRYLVKRTGEKVFLECVQDMDHENMFWYRQDPGLGLRLIYFSYDVKMKEKGDIPEGYSVSREKKERFSLILESASTNQTSMYLCASSLLAGSYEQYFGPGTRLTVT.

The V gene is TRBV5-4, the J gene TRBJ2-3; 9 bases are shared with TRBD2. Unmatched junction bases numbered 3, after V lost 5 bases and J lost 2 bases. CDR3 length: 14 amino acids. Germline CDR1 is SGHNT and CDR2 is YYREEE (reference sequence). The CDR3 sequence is CASRLAGDTDTQYF. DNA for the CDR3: TGTGCCAGCAGGTTAGCGGGAGACACAGATACGCAGTATTTT.

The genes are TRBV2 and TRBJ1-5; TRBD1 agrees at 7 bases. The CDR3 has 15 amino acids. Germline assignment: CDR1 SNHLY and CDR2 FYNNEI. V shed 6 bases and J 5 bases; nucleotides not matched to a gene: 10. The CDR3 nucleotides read TGTGCCAGCAGAGGGCTCCGGGACAGAGATCAGCCCCAGCATTTT. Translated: CASRGLRDRDQPQHF.

The CDR3: CASRPTSGRTYNEQFF. CDR3 in DNA: TGCGCCAGCAGACCAACTAGCGGGAGGACTTACAATGAGCAGTTCTTC. The chain links TRBV5-1 to TRBJ2-1, with 12 bases fitting TRBD2. The J segment lost 4 bases and the V segment lost 5 bases, leaving 7 bases of the junction unmatched. CDR1 and CDR2 from the germline V gene are SGHRS and YFSETQ. The CDR3 runs 16 residues. The full variable domain, completed using reference TRBV5-1 and TRBJ2-1, is KAGVTQTPRYLIKTRGQQVTLSCSPISGHRSVSWYQQTPGQGLQFLFEYFSETQRNKGNFPGRFSGRQFSNSRSEMNVSTLELGDSALYLCASRPTSGRTYNEQFFGPGTRLTVL.

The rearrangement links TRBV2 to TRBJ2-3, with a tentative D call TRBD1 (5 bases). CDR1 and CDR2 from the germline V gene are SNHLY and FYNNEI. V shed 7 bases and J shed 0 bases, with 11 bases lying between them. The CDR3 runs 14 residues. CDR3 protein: CASTNRRSTDTQYF. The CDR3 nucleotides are TGTGCCAGCACCAACAGGAGAAGCACAGATACGCAGTATTTT.

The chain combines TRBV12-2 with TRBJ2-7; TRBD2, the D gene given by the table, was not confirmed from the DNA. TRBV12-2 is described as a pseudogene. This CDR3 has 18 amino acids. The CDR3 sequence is CASRPGGLAGGMAYEQYF. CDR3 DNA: TGTGCAAGTCGCCCCGGGGGACTAGCGGGAGGAATGGCCTACGAGCAGTACTTC.

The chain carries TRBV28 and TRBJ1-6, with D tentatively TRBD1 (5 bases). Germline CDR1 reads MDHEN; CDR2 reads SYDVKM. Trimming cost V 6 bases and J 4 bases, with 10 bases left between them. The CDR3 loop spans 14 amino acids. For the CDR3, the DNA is TGTGCCAGCAGGATGGGGGGGTATAATTCACCCCTCCACTTT. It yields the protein CASRMGGYNSPLHF.

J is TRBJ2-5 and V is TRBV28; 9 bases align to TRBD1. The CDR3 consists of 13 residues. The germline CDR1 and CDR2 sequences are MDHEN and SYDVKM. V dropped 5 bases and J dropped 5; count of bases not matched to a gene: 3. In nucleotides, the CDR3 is TGTGCCAGCAGTCGCGGACAGGGGGAGACCCAGTACTTC. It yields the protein CASSRGQGETQYF.

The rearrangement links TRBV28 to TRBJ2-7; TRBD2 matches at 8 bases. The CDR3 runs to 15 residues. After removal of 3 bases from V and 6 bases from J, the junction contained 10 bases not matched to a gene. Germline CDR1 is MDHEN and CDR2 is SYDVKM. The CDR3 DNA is TGTGCCAGCAGTTTGACGACCGTAGCGGGAAGCGAGCAGTACTTC. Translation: CASSLTTVAGSEQYF.

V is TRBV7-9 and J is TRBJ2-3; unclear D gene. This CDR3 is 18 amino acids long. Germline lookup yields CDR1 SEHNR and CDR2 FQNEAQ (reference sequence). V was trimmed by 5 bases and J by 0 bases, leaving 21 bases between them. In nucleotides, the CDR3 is TGTGCCAGCAGCCATTTGTATTCTGCAGGAAATAGCACAGATACGCAGTATTTT. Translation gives CASSHLYSAGNSTDTQYF. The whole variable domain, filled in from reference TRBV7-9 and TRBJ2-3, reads DTGVSQNPRHKITKRGQNVTFRCDPISEHNRLYWYRQTLGQGPEFLTYFQNEAQLEKSRLLSDRFSAERPKGSFSTLEIQRTEQGDSAMYLCASSHLYSAGNSTDTQYFGPGTRLTVL.

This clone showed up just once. The chain's CDR3 is CASSRWGEGYTF. In nucleotides, the CDR3 is TGTGCCAGCAGCCGTTGGGGGGAAGGCTACACCTTC. This rearrangement joins TRBV11-2 to TRBJ1-2; D might be TRBD1 (5 bases). The CDR3 has 12 residues. The V gene lost 5 bases and the J gene lost 8 bases, with 12 bases spanning the gap. Looked up from germline, CDR1 is SGHAT and CDR2 is FQNNGV. Full variable domain (outside the CDR3, taken from reference TRBV11-2 and TRBJ1-2): EAGVAQSPRYKIIEKRQSVAFWCNPISGHATLYWYQQILGQGPKLLIQFQNNGVVDDSQLPKDRFSAERLKGVDSTLKIQPAKLEDSAVYLCASSRWGEGYTFGSGTRLTVV.

The CDR3 is CAIREGLADYNEQFF. The CDR3 nucleotides are TGTGCCATCAGGGAGGGACTAGCGGACTACAATGAGCAGTTCTTC. This chain joins TRBV10-3 and TRBJ2-1; 11 bases line up with TRBD2. This CDR3 region has 15 residues. The germline CDR1 and CDR2 sequences are ENHRY and SYGVKD. The V and J ends lost 6 bases and 3 bases, in that order; junction bases with no gene match: 4.

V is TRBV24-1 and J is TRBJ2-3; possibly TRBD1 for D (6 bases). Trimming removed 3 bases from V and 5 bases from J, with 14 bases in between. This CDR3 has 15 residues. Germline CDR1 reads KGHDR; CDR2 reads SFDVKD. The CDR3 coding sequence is TGTGCCACCAGTGATCCGACAGGACCTGGAGATACGCAGTATTTT. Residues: CATSDPTGPGDTQYF.

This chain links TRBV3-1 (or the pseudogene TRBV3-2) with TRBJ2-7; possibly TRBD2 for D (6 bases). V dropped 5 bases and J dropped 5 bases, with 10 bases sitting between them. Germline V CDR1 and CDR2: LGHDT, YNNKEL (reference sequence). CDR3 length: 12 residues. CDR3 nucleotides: TGTGCCAGCAGCTCGGGACTTGACGAGCAGTACTTC. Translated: CASSSGLDEQYF.